The subject of this entry is one T cell receptor (beta chain). Its antigen is not yet known. No base qualities exist here, and no much larger clone lies one base off it. The sample belongs to a study of T cell repertoires in cytomegalovirus infection (dated by TCRdb to the late 2010s). Background on the whole study: Recently identified HLA-C-restricted CMV epitopes, whose presentation resists viral immunomodulation, were targeted by peptide stimulations together with well-studied HLA-B-restricted epitopes. The HLA type of each donor mattered for the analysis, because public TCR beta signatures pointed to carriage of CMV infection along with the matching HLA type.

Sequencing relied on an Illumina HiSeq 1500. Starting from the raw public reads, TCRdb applied fastp trimming at Q25, assembled clones with MiXCR and retained in-frame beta chains. For every CDR3 protein sequence, its rows merge into one entry that carries the most common genes and DNA. Within this sample are about 890,000 distinct CDR3 sequences, with approximately 31% of them counted one time only. Around an eighth of the sample comes from the top ten. Reading from cysteine to phenylalanine, the CDR3 counts 14 amino acids. Only the CDR3 DNA is retained, 42 bases long and in frame from the first base. Compared with germline, V lacks 8 bases and J lacks 10 bases; bases without a gene match: 11. The germline V gene provides CDR1 SGHNT and CDR2 YENEEA. General conclusions and limits of the study: In both this cohort and an independent approximately 400-donor cohort, the cumulative frequency of public TCR beta family members distinguished carriers of CMV infection plus the relevant HLA type. The ex vivo response was dominated by HLA-C-restricted CMV-specific TCR beta clonotypes, which also provided the single most frequent clonotype in two of eight donors.

Read against the paper, the sample's treatment or condition label means: in vitro stimulation with specific CMV peptide epitopes to enrich CMV-specific T cells. This clonotype was obtained from a human donor in good health (CMV status not recorded). Some clones in this sample may be carry-over from other donors' samples. The V and J segments used are TRBV11-3 and TRBJ1-6; a stretch of 7 junction bases matches TRBD1. The sequencing used cultured CD8+ T cells from PBMCs, collected from culture after CMV antigen stimulation. For the CDR3, the sequence is CASSPDRAGSPLHF. The nucleotide sequence reads as follows: TGTGCCAGCTCTCCCGACAGGGCCGGGTCACCCCTCCACTTT.